The TCR beta chain under discussion was sequenced for a study of shared clonotypes between healthy human individuals. Study-wide results and caveats: Naive CD4 clonotypes overlapped across a few donors at around 4.7%.

V lost 2 bases to trimming and J lost 2 bases, with 6 bases between them. CDR1 is KGHSH and CDR2 is LQKENI in the germline V gene. The CDR3 is 13 amino acids. Regarding this clone: Its antigen is as yet unknown.

Researchers ran the assay at a deep level. The protocol was immunoSEQ multiplex PCR, while the TCRdb copy is restricted to in-frame clones and leaves out a portion. The sample carries 2 million to 2.5 million clones, over 85% recorded once. Subsets obtained from CD4+ cells comprised CD45RA+ naive and CD45RA-negative memory cells. This chain connects TRBV18 to TRBJ2-5, with D perhaps matching TRBD1 (5 bases). Specimen: naive CD4+ T cells from PBMCs. The subset here: CD45RA+ positively selected. This clonotype was sampled from a man aged 18 to 29 in good health. Some clones in this sample may be carry-over from other donors' samples. The CDR3 is CASSPKGQETQYF. In nucleotides, the CDR3 is TGTGCCAGCTCACCAAAGGGGCAAGAGACCCAGTACTTC.